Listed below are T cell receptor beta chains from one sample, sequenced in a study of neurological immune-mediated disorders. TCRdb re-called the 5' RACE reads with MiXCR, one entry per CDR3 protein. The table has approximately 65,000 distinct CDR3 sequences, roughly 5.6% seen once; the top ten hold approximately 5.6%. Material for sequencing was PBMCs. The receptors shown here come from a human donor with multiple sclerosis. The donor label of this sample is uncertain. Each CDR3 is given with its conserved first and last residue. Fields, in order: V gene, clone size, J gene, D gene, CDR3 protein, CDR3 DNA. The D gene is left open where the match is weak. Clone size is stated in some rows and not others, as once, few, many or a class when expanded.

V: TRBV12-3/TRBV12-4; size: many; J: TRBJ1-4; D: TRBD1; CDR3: CASSWGRRGLDEKLFF; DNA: TGTGCCAGCAGTTGGGGCAGGAGGGGGCTGGATGAAAAACTGTTTTTT
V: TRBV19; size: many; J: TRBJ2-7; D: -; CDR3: CASSIDRNYEQYF; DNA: TGTGCCAGTAGTATCGACAGGAACTACGAGCAGTACTTC
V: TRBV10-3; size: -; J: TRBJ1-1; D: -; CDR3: CAISEHGEGTEAFF; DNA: TGTGCCATCAGTGAGCACGGGGAAGGCACTGAAGCTTTCTTT
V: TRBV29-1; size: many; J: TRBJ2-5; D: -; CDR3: CSVAWKSSRETQYF; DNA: TGCAGCGTTGCCTGGAAGTCGTCTAGGGAGACCCAGTACTTC
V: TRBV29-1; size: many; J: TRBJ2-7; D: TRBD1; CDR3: CSVEKGQTGGIEQYF; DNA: TGCAGCGTTGAAAAAGGGCAGACAGGGGGTATCGAGCAGTACTTC
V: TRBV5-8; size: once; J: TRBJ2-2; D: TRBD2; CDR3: CASSIGLVKAGELFF; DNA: TGTGCCAGCAGCATTGGACTAGTTAAAGCCGGGGAGCTGTTTTTT
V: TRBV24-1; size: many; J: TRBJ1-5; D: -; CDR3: CATSVSGTSNQPQHF; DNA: TGTGCCACCAGTGTCTCTGGCACCAGCAATCAGCCCCAGCATTTT
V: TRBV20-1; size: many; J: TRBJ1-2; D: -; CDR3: CSASGQFNYGYTF; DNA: TGCAGTGCTAGTGGACAGTTTAACTATGGCTACACCTTC
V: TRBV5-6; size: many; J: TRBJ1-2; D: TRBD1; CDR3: CASSFGDRELIGYTF; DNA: TGTGCCAGCAGCTTCGGGGACAGGGAATTGATTGGCTACACCTTC
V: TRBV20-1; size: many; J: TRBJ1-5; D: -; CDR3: CSARKLPADSNQPQHF; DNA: TGCAGTGCTAGAAAACTCCCTGCCGATAGCAATCAGCCCCAGCATTTT
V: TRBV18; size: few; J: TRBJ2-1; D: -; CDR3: CASSPRARGAGSGNEQFF; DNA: TGTGCCAGCTCACCACGCGCCAGGGGAGCGGGGAGCGGCAATGAGCAGTTCTTC
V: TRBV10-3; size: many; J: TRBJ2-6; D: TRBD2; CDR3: CAIPRGTSDSGANVLTF; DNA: TGTGCCATCCCAAGGGGGACTAGTGATTCTGGGGCCAACGTCCTGACTTTC
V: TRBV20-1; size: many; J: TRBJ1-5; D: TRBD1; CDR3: CSARSDPGQGGNQPQHF; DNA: TGCAGTGCTAGATCCGATCCGGGACAGGGTGGCAATCAGCCCCAGCATTTT
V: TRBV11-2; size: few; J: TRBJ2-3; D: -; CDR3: CASSDIRGGDTQYF; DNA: TGTGCCAGCAGCGATATAAGGGGGGGGGATACGCAGTATTTT
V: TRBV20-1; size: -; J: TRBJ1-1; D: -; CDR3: CSAQIGTEAFF; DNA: TGCAGTGCCCAAATCGGCACTGAAGCTTTCTTT
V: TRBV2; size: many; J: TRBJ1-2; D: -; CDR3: CASSEASQSYGYTF; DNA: TGTGCCAGCAGTGAAGCGTCACAGAGCTATGGCTACACCTTC
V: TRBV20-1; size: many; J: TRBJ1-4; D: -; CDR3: CSAYLMENEKLFF; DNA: TGCAGTGCATACCTAATGGAGAATGAAAAACTGTTTTTT
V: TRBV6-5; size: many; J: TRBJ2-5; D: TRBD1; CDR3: CASSRDRGRETQYF; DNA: TGTGCCAGCAGTAGGGACAGGGGGAGAGAGACCCAGTACTTC
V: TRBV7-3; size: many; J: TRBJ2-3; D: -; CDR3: CASSPRGAITDTQYF; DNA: TGTGCCAGCAGCCCCCGGGGGGCAATCACAGATACGCAGTATTTT
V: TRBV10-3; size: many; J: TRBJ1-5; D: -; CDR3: CAISEFRAGNQPQHF; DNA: TGTGCCATCAGTGAATTCAGGGCAGGCAATCAGCCCCAGCATTTT
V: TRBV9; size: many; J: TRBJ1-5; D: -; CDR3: CASSVDSSSNQPQHF; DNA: TGTGCCAGCAGCGTAGACTCCTCAAGCAATCAGCCCCAGCATTTT
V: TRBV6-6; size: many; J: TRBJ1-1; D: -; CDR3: CASSTGGTEAFF; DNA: TGTGCCAGCAGCACGGGGGGCACTGAAGCTTTCTTT
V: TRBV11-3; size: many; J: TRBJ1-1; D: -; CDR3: CASSLDHRGAEAFF; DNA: TGTGCCAGCAGCTTAGATCACCGAGGGGCTGAAGCTTTCTTT
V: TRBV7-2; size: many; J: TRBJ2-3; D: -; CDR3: CASSLRGHTDTQYF; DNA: TGTGCCAGCAGCTTAAGGGGCCACACAGATACGCAGTATTTT
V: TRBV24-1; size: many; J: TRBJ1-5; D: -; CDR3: CATSDSGVVGGGNQPQHF; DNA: TGTGCCACCAGTGATTCCGGGGTAGTGGGGGGAGGCAATCAGCCCCAGCATTTT
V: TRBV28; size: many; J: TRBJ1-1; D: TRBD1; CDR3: CASSLGGYRGRDTEAFF; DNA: TGTGCCAGCAGTTTAGGGGGGTACAGGGGGAGGGACACTGAAGCTTTCTTT
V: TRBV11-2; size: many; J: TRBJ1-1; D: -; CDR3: CASSPPTFLGSSNTEAFF; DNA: TGTGCCAGCAGCCCGCCCACCTTTTTGGGATCTTCGAACACTGAAGCTTTCTTT
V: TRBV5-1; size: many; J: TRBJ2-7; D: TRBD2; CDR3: CASSFLAGGNYEQYF; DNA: TGCGCCAGCAGCTTTCTAGCGGGGGGGAACTACGAGCAGTACTTC
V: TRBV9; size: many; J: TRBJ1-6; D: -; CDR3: CASSPQGGRNSPLHF; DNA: TGTGCCAGCAGCCCGCAGGGAGGTAGGAATTCACCCCTCCACTTT
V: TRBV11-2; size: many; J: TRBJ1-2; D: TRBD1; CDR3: CASSLDRGRHYGYTF; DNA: TGTGCCAGCAGCTTAGATAGGGGGCGTCATTATGGCTACACCTTC
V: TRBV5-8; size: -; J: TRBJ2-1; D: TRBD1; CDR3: CASSHRTGYNEQFF; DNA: TGTGCCAGCAGCCATCGGACAGGCTACAATGAGCAGTTCTTC
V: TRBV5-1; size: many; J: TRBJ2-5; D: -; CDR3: CASSRGATQETQYF; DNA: TGCGCCAGCAGTCGAGGAGCTACACAAGAGACCCAGTACTTC
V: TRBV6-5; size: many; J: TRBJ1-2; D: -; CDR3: CASSPADGGPYGYTF; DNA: TGTGCCAGCAGCCCCGCTGATGGGGGACCCTATGGCTACACCTTC
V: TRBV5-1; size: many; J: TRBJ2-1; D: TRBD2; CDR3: CASSASGVEQFF; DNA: TGCGCCAGCAGTGCTAGCGGGGTTGAGCAGTTCTTC
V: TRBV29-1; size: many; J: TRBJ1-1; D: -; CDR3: CSVRTVEAFF; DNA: TGCAGCGTCCGGACAGTTGAAGCTTTCTTT
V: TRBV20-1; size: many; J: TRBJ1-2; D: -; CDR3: CSATGGYGYTF; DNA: TGCAGTGCCACCGGAGGATATGGCTACACCTTC
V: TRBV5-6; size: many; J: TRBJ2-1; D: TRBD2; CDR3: CASSKLAGVGEQFF; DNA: TGTGCCAGCAGCAAACTAGCGGGGGTAGGGGAGCAGTTCTTC
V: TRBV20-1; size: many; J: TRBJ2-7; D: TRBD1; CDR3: CSARAETGGHEQYF; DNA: TGCAGTGCTAGGGCCGAGACAGGGGGCCACGAGCAGTACTTC
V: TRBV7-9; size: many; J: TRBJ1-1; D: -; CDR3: CASSLVSEEAFF; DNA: TGTGCCAGCAGCTTGGTCAGCGAAGAAGCTTTCTTT
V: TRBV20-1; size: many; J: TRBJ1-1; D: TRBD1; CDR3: CSAIRGTANTEAFF; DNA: TGCAGTGCTATCCGGGGGACAGCGAACACTGAAGCTTTCTTT
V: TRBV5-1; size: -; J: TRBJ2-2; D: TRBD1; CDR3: CASSGQANTGELFF; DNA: TGCGCCAGCAGCGGACAGGCGAACACCGGGGAGCTGTTTTTT
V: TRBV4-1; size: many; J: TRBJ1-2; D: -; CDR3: CASSQVGERNGYTF; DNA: TGCGCCAGCAGCCAAGTCGGGGAGAGGAATGGCTACACCTTC
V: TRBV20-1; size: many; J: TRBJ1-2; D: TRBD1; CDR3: CSARTLSGTGNHGYTF; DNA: TGCAGTGCTAGAACCCTATCCGGGACAGGGAATCATGGCTACACCTTC
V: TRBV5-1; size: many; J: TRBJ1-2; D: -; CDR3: CASSLTGFPSNYGYTF; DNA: TGCGCCAGCAGCTTAACAGGATTTCCCTCTAACTATGGCTACACCTTC
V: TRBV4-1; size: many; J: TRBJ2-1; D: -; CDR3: CASSLGEGGSYNEQFF; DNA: TGCGCCAGCAGCCTGGGGGAAGGGGGCTCCTACAATGAGCAGTTCTTC
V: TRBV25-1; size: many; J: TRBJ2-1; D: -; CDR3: CASSEGRFSSYNEQFF; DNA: TGTGCCAGCAGTGAAGGACGGTTTAGCTCCTACAATGAGCAGTTCTTC
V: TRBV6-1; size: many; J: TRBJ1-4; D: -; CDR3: CASGRTPTNEKLFF; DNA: TGTGCCAGCGGCCGGACACCAACTAATGAAAAACTGTTTTTT
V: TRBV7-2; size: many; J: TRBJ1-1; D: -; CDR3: CASRTAPNTEAFF; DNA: TGTGCCAGCAGGACGGCTCCGAACACTGAAGCTTTCTTT
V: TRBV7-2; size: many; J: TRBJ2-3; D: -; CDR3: CASSLARDTQYF; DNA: TGTGCCAGCAGCTTAGCACGAGATACGCAGTATTTT
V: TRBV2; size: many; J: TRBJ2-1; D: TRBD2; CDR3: CASRGRFRLAGPNEQFF; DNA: TGTGCCAGCAGGGGGCGATTCAGGCTAGCGGGGCCCAATGAGCAGTTCTTC
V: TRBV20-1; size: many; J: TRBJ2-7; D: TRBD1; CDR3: CSAREAQGASSEQYF; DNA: TGCAGTGCTAGAGAGGCGCAGGGGGCTTCGAGCGAGCAGTACTTC
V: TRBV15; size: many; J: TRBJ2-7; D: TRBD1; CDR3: CATTSDRGFYEQYF; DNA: TGTGCCACCACCTCGGACAGGGGATTTTACGAGCAGTACTTC
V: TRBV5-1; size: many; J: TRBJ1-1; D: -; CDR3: CASSLGQGGSEAFF; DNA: TGCGCCAGCAGCTTGGGCCAGGGCGGCTCTGAAGCTTTCTTT
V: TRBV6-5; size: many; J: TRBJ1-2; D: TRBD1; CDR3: CASSYLTTGAYGYTF; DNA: TGTGCCAGCAGTTACTTAACGACAGGGGCCTATGGCTACACCTTC
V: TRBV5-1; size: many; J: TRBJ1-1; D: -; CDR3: CASSTDPNTEAFF; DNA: TGCGCCAGCAGCACTGACCCGAACACTGAAGCTTTCTTT
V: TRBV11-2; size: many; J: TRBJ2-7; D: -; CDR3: CASSDYLNPGEQYF; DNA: TGTGCCAGCAGCGACTATCTAAATCCCGGCGAGCAGTACTTC
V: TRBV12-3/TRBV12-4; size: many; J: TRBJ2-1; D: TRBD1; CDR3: CASSLSGGNEQFF; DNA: TGTGCCAGCAGTTTATCAGGGGGCAATGAGCAGTTCTTC